A single sample gave rise to the 16 T cell receptor beta chains below, sequenced in a study of monozygotic twins with inflammatory bowel disease (dated by TCRdb to between 2017 and 2020). Libraries were made using 5' RACE. The run used an Illumina HiSeq 2500. TCRdb reprocessed the sequencing reads and holds a single record per CDR3 protein sequence, with no DNA. The record for this sample contains around 370,000 distinct CDR3 sequences. The ten largest clonotypes hold just over 2.5% of the sample. The sequenced material came from blood. The receptor source for this set is a human donor with ulcerative colitis or Crohn's disease, or a healthy co-twin of an affected twin (not recorded which).

The chain links TRBV4-3 to TRBJ2-7; TCRdb's D call of TRBD1 is untestable without DNA. This CDR3 comprises 15 residues. The germline V gene has CDR1 LGHNA and CDR2 YSLEER. The chain's CDR3 is CASSPSGGASYEQYF.

The chain combines TRBV5-5 with TRBJ2-3; TCRdb names TRBD2, which stays unverified in the absence of DNA. This CDR3 contains 16 residues. Germline lookup yields CDR1 SGHKS and CDR2 YYEKEE (reference sequence). The CDR3 here is CASSLDTSGPTDTQYF.

V usage is TRBV20-1 and J usage is TRBJ1-1; as DNA is missing, the TRBD1 call by TCRdb cannot be tested. The CDR3 length is 15 residues. Germline CDR1 reads DFQATT; CDR2 reads SNEGSKA (reference sequence). CDR3 sequence: CSASFPGQGFSEAFF.

V usage is TRBV7-2 and J usage is TRBJ1-4; the D call of TRBD1 rests on TCRdb alone, since no DNA is present to check it. From germline, CDR1 is SGHTA and CDR2 FQGNSA. The CDR3 spans 12 residues. The CDR3 sequence: CASSAQGEKLFF.

J is TRBJ2-3 and V is TRBV29-1; TCRdb lists TRBD2, though no DNA is available to test this call. Per germline, CDR1 SQVTM and CDR2 ANQGSEA. There are 16 residues in the CDR3. This chain's CDR3 is CSAVLALAAFTDTQYF.

The rearrangement uses TRBV18 and TRBJ2-7; TCRdb proposes TRBD1, but this gene call is untestable without DNA. The CDR3 loop spans 15 amino acids. Germline CDR1 reads KGHSH; CDR2 reads LQKENI. The CDR3 loop is CASSPPLRGQDEQYF.

The gene calls are TRBV3-1 and TRBJ2-5. Germline lookup yields CDR1 LGHDT and CDR2 YNNKEL (reference sequence). CDR3 size: 15 residues. The CDR3 sequence is CASSQDLSSMKTQYF.

This chain uses TRBV4-2 with TRBJ1-2; with no DNA, the TCRdb D assignment of TRBD1 cannot be verified. The germline gives CDR1 LGHNA, CDR2 YNFKEQ. The CDR3 covers 16 residues. CDR3 in amino acids: CASSQPGQGGNYGYTF.

The V call is TRBV7-2, the J call TRBJ2-2; TCRdb selects TRBD1, and the lack of DNA leaves this call unchecked. The CDR3 length is 17 residues. Germline CDR1 SGHTA, CDR2 FQGNSA. CDR3 loop: CASSLRGVGAPTGELFF.

The chain couples TRBV28 to TRBJ2-1; the D call from TCRdb, TRBD1, cannot be confirmed without DNA. Per germline, CDR1 MDHEN and CDR2 SYDVKM. The CDR3 is made up of 15 amino acids. This CDR3 reads CASSAGGSSYNEQFF.

CDR3 sequence: CASSQTGRNGVEQFF. The chain is built from TRBV6-2 or TRBV6-3 and TRBJ2-1; TCRdb calls TRBD1, which cannot be checked without DNA. Germline V gene sequence: CDR1 MNHEY, CDR2 SVGEGT. The CDR3 totals 15 residues.

The chain recombines TRBV12-3 or TRBV12-4 with TRBJ1-5; TCRdb lists TRBD1, though no DNA is available to test this call. The CDR3 sequence is 15 residues long. The CDR3 is CASSLDGTGIQPQHF.

The rearrangement joins TRBV12-3 or TRBV12-4 to TRBJ1-5. The CDR3 has 14 amino acids. This CDR3 is CASSLYRNPQPQHF.

The chain combines TRBV19 with TRBJ2-1; TCRdb's assignment of TRBD2 cannot be checked, as there is no DNA. The CDR3 has 18 residues. Germline V gives CDR1 LNHDA, CDR2 SQIVND (reference sequence). The CDR3 loop reads CASRPLAGGPRSYNEQFF.

The chain employs TRBV6-6 and TRBJ2-3. The CDR3 length is 11 residues. In germline, CDR1 is MNHNY, CDR2 SVGAGI (reference sequence). The CDR3 region is CASSYRDTQYF.

The CDR3 region is CASSFGRGRPGDIQYF. The chain uses TRBV7-8 and TRBJ2-4; with no DNA, the TCRdb D assignment of TRBD1 cannot be verified. The CDR3 sequence is 16 residues long. Per the germline V gene, CDR1 is SGHVS and CDR2 is FQNEAQ.